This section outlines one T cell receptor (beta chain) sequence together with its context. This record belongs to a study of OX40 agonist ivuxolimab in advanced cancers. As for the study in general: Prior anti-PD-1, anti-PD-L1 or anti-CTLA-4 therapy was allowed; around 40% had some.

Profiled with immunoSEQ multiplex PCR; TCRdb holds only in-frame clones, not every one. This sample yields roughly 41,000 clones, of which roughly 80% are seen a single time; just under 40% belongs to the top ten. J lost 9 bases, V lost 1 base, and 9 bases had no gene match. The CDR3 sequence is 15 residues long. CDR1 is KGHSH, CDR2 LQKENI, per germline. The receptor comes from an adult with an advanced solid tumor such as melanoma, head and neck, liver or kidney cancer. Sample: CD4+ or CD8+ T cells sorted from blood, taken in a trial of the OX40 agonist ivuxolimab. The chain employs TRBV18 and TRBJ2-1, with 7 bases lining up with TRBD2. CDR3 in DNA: TGTGCCAGCTCACCACGGGCGGGAGACGGTAGTGAGCAGTTCTTC. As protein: CASSPRAGDGSEQFF.